Listed below are T cell receptor beta chains from one sample, sequenced in a study of CD8 T cells in ankylosing spondylitis. Each CDR3 protein is one row after TCRdb ran MiXCR on the 5' RACE reads. Of approximately 39,000 distinct CDR3 sequences in the sample, around 10% were seen once. Sequenced sample: synovial fluid, either unsorted or a sorted T cell fraction (not recorded which). The source is a male donor with ankylosing spondylitis. CDR3s include the opening cysteine and the closing phenylalanine or tryptophan. A D gene is named only where the DNA matches it firmly. Clone size is stated in some rows and not others, as once, few, many or a class when expanded.

v_gene	d_gene	j_gene	abundance	CDR3aa	CDR3nt
TRBV29-1	-	TRBJ2-7	many	CSVEKGTVQYF	TGCAGCGTTGAAAAGGGAACGGTGCAGTACTTC
TRBV5-5	-	TRBJ2-1	few	CASSPQRRLVSNEQFF	TGTGCCAGCAGCCCCCAGCGGAGACTAGTTAGCAATGAGCAGTTCTTC
TRBV6-5	-	TRBJ2-1	few	CASSYAEDSKDNEQFF	TGTGCCAGCAGTTACGCGGAGGACAGTAAGGACAATGAGCAGTTCTTC
TRBV7-2	TRBD2	TRBJ2-2	-	CASILSGLGGGTGELFF	TGTGCCAGCATCCTTAGCGGGCTGGGAGGCGGCACCGGGGAGCTGTTTTTT
TRBV19	TRBD1	TRBJ1-1	few	CASTPRGWGTEAFF	TGTGCCAGTACCCCCAGGGGGTGGGGCACTGAAGCTTTCTTT
TRBV5-1	TRBD2	TRBJ2-2	few	CASSLAGLAGDRELFF	TGCGCCAGCAGCTTGGCGGGACTAGCAGGTGACCGGGAGCTGTTTTTT
TRBV2	TRBD1	TRBJ2-7	-	CASSYRDSYEQYF	TGTGCCAGCAGTTACCGGGACAGTTACGAGCAGTACTTC
TRBV11-2	-	TRBJ2-2	many	CASSPMIWGTGELFF	TGTGCCAGCAGCCCGATGATATGGGGCACCGGGGAGCTGTTTTTT
TRBV11-1	-	TRBJ2-1	large	CASSLLQSYNEQFF	TGTGCCAGCAGCTTACTACAGTCCTACAATGAGCAGTTCTTC
TRBV5-1	TRBD1	TRBJ2-1	many	CASSLASFGTGSYNEQFF	TGCGCCAGCAGCTTGGCCTCTTTCGGGACAGGATCCTACAATGAGCAGTTCTTC
TRBV29-1	-	TRBJ1-2	many	CSVYRVGRGGYTF	TGCAGCGTTTACAGGGTCGGAAGAGGTGGCTACACCTTC
TRBV20-1	TRBD1	TRBJ2-7	-	CSVRTGTASYEQYF	TGCAGTGTCAGAACCGGGACAGCTTCCTACGAGCAGTACTTC
TRBV9	-	TRBJ2-2	-	CASSVGAGTGTVELFF	TGTGCCAGCAGCGTAGGAGCCGGGACGGGCACCGTGGAGCTGTTTTTT
TRBV19	-	TRBJ1-1	-	CASISYGNTEAFF	TGTGCCAGTATTTCTTACGGGAACACTGAAGCTTTCTTT